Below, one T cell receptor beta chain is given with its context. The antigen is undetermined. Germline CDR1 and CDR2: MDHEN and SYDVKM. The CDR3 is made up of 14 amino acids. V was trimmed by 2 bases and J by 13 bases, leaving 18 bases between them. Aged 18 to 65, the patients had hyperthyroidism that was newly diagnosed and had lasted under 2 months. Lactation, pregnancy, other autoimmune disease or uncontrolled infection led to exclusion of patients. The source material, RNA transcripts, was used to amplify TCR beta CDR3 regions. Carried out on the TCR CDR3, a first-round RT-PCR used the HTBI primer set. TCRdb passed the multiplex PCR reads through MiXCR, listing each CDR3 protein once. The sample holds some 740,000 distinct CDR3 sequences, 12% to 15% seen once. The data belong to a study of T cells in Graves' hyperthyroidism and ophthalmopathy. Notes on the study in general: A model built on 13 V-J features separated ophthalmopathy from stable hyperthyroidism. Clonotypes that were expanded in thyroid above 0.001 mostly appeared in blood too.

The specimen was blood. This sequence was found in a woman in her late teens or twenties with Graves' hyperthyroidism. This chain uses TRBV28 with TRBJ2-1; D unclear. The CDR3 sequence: CASSLVTEISSQFF. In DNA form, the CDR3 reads TGTGCCAGCAGTTTAGTCACGGAAATTTCTTCTCAGTTCTTC.